A single sample is the source of the 5 T cell receptor beta chains below, sequenced in a study of metastatic and nonmetastatic thyroid tumors. Treatment of any kind had been given to no patient before thyroid surgery. TCRdb reanalyzed the PCR reads via MiXCR. Of roughly 33,000 clones listed, 18% are singletons. The sample consisted of blood. The source of these receptors is a male donor with papillary thyroid cancer or a benign thyroid nodule (not recorded which). Some clones in this sample may be carry-over from other donors' samples.

This clone was detected many times. This chain uses TRBV11-2 with TRBJ2-7; D uncertain. This CDR3 region has 11 residues. Trimming left V 5 bases short and J 4 bases short, with 6 bases between. CDR1 and CDR2 (germline): SGHAT, FQNNGV. The CDR3 sequence is CASSVSYEQYF. The CDR3 DNA reads as TGTGCCAGCAGCGTTTCTTACGAGCAGTACTTC.

This clone came up many times. The V gene is TRBV7-2, the J gene TRBJ2-3; 9 bases match TRBD2. This CDR3 comprises 16 residues. The J segment lost 0 bases and the V segment lost 3 bases, leaving 4 bases of the junction unmatched. Germline CDR1 and CDR2: SGHTA and FQGNSA. CDR3 residues: CASSFRAGGSTDTQYF. Here the CDR3 DNA reads TGTGCCAGCAGCTTTCGAGCGGGGGGCAGCACAGATACGCAGTATTTT. Together with reference TRBV7-2 and TRBJ2-3, the CDR3 gives the full variable domain: GAGVSQSPSNKVTEKGKDVELRCDPISGHTALYWYRQSLGQGLEFLIYFQGNSAPDKSGLPSDRFSAERTGGSVSTLTIQRTQQEDSAVYLCASSFRAGGSTDTQYFGPGTRLTVL.

This clone was counted only a few times. CDR3 region: CAITSMLGNEQFF. For the CDR3, the DNA is TGTGCCATCACCTCGATGTTGGGGAATGAGCAGTTCTTC. This rearrangement joins TRBV28 to TRBJ2-1; no reliable D call. Deletions cut 10 bases from V and 7 bases from J, with 17 bases between. CDR3 length: 13 residues. The germline CDR1 and CDR2 sequences are MDHEN and SYDVKM.

The rearrangement links TRBV10-2 to TRBJ1-1; 7 bases agree with TRBD1. After removal of 7 bases from V and 5 bases from J, the junction contained 10 bases not matched to a gene. The CDR3 loop spans 14 amino acids. The germline gives CDR1 WSHSY, CDR2 SAAADI. The chain's CDR3 is CASKLEGARTEAFF. The CDR3 nucleotides read TGCGCCAGCAAACTCGAGGGGGCTAGAACTGAAGCTTTCTTT.

To note about this clone: The germline gene is not matched at one end of the junction; a read error may be the cause. This chain links TRBV5-1 with TRBJ2-7; D unresolved. The CDR3 runs to 14 residues. The germline V gene encodes CDR1 SGHRS and CDR2 YFSETQ. DNA for the CDR3: TGTGCCAGCAGCCCCGGGTGGTGTTCCTACGAGCAGTACTTC. It is translated as CASSPGWCSYEQYF.